This T cell receptor (beta chain) was captured in a study of Ad26.COV2.S vaccination and SARS-CoV-2 variants. Germline trimming cut 3 bases from V and 4 bases from J; bases unmatched to any gene: 3. This CDR3 spans 14 amino acids. The germline V gene encodes CDR1 KGHSH and CDR2 LQKENI. The method was immunoSEQ multiplex PCR; TCRdb's version includes in-frame clones alone and lacks a portion of them. The sample has hundreds of thousands of clones, 87% seen once; the top ten hold about 3.1%. Regarding treatment: about 20 received Ad26.COV2.S at low or high dose, single or two shots; about five received placebo; per-sample allocation not given. Repertoires come from day 63 after the first vaccine or placebo injection.

The source is a person between 18 and 65 years old who received the Ad26.COV2.S COVID-19 vaccine or a placebo. This chain links TRBV18 with TRBJ1-3; 7 bases are shared with TRBD1. The specimen was peripheral blood, collected in a trial of Ad26.COV2.S vaccine versus placebo. The CDR3 protein is CASSPTGDGNTIYF. In nucleotides, the CDR3 is TGTGCCAGCTCACCCACAGGGGACGGAAACACCATATATTTT.